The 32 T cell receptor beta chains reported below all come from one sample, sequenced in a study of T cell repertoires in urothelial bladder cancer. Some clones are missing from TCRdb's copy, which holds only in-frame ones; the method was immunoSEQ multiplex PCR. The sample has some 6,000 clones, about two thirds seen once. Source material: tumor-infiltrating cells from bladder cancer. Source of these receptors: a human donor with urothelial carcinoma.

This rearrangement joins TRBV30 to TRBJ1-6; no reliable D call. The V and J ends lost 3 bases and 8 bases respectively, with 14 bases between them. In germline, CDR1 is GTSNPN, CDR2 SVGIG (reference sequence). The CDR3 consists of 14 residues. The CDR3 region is CAWRSGLPYSPLHF. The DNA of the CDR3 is TGTGCCTGGAGATCCGGACTTCCATATTCACCCCTCCACTTT.

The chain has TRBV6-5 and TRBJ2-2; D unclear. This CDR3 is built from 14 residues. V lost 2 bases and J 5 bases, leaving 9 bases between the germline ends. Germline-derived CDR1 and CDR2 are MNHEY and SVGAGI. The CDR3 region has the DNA TGTGCCAGCAGTTACGGGGTCGTGACCGGGGAGCTGTTTTTT. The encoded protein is CASSYGVVTGELFF.

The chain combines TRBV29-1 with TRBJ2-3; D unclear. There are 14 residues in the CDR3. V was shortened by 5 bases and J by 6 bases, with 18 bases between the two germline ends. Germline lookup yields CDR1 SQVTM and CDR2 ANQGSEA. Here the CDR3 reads CSVRRPPVGDTQYF. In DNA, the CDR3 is TGCAGCGTTAGGAGACCACCCGTCGGGGATACGCAGTATTTT.

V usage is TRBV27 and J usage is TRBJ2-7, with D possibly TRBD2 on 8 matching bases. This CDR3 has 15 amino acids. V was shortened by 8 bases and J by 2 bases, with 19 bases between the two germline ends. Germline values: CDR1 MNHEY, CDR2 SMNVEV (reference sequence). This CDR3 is CASGRGAGGTYEQYF. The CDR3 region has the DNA TGTGCCAGCGGGCGGGGGGCAGGGGGAACCTACGAGCAGTACTTC.

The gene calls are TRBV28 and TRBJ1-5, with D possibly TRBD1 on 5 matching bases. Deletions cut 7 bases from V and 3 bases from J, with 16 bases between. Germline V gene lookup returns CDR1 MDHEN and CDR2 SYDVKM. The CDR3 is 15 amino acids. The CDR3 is CASNSRQGFNQPQHF. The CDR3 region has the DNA TGTGCCAGCAACAGTCGGCAGGGTTTCAATCAGCCCCAGCATTTT.

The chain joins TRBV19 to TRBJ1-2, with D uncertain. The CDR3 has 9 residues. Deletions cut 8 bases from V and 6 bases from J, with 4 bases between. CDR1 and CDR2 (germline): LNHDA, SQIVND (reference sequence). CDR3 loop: CASGDGYTF. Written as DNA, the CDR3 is TGTGCCAGTGGGGATGGCTACACCTTC.

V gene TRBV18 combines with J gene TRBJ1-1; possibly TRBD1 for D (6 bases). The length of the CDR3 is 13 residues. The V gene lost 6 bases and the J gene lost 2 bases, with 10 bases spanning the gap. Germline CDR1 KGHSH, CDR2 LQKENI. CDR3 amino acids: CASSQGSNTEAFF. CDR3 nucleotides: TGTGCCAGCTCCCAGGGGAGCAACACTGAAGCTTTCTTT.

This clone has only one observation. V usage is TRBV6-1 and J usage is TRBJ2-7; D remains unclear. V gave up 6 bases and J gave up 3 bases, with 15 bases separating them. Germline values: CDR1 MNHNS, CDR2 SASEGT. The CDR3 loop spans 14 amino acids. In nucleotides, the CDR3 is TGTGCCAGCAGCATTTTTCGTACAGACTACGAGCAGTACTTC. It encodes CASSIFRTDYEQYF.

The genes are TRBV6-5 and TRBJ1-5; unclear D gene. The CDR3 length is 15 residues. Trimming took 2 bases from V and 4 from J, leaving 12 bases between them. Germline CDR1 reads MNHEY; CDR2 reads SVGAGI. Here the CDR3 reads CASSYQDWENQPQHF. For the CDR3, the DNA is TGTGCCAGCAGTTACCAGGACTGGGAAAATCAGCCCCAGCATTTT.

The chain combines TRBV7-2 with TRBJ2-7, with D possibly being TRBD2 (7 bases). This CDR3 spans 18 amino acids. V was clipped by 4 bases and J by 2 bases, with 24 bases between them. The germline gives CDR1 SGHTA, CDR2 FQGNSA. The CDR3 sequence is CASSSRVGSGGPPYEQYF. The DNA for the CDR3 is TGTGCCAGCAGCTCCCGCGTGGGGTCGGGGGGCCCCCCCTACGAGCAGTACTTC.

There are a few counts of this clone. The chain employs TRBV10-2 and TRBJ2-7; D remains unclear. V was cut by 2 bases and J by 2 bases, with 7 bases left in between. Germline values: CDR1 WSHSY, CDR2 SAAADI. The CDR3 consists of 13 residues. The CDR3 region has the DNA TGCGCCAGCAGTGAGGGATACGCCTACGAGCAGTACTTC. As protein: CASSEGYAYEQYF.

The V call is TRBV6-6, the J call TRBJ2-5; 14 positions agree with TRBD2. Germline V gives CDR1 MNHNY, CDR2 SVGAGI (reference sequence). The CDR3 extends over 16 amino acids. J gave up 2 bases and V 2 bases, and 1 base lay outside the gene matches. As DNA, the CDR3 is TGTGCCAGCAGTTACGGGACTAGCGGGGGACAAGAGACCCAGTACTTC. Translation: CASSYGTSGGQETQYF.

CDR3 in DNA: TGTGCCAGCAGCTACCGGACAGCTGGGGCCAACGTCCTGACTTTC. It is translated as CASSYRTAGANVLTF. The V call is TRBV11-2, the J call TRBJ2-6; D is perhaps TRBD1 (6 bases). V was cut by 4 bases and J by 2 bases, with 9 bases left in between. This CDR3 has 15 amino acids. Germline V gene sequence: CDR1 SGHAT, CDR2 FQNNGV. Full variable domain (outside the CDR3, taken from reference TRBV11-2 and TRBJ2-6): EAGVAQSPRYKIIEKRQSVAFWCNPISGHATLYWYQQILGQGPKLLIQFQNNGVVDDSQLPKDRFSAERLKGVDSTLKIQPAKLEDSAVYLCASSYRTAGANVLTFGAGSRLTVL.

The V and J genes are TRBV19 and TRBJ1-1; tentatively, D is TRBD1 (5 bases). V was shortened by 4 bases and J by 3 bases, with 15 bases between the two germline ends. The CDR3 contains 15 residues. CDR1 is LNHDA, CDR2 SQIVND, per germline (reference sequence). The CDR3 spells CASSTRSRGDTEAFF. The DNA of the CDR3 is TGTGCCAGTAGTACGCGGAGTCGGGGGGACACTGAAGCTTTCTTT.

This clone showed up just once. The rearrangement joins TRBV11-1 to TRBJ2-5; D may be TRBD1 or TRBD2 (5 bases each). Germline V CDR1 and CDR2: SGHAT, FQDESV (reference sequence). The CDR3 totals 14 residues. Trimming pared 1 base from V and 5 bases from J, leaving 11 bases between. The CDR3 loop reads CASSLGDRSETQYF. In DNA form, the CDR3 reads TGTGCCAGCAGCTTAGGGGACCGTAGCGAGACCCAGTACTTC. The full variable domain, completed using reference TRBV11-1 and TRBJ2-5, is EAEVAQSPRYKITEKSQAVAFWCDPISGHATLYWYRQILGQGPELLVQFQDESVVDDSQLPKDRFSAERLKGVDSTLKIQPAELGDSAMYLCASSLGDRSETQYFGPGTRLLVL.

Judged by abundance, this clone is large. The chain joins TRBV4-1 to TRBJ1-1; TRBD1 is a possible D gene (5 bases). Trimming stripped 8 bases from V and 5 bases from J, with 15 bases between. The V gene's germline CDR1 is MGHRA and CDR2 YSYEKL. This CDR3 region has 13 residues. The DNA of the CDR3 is TGCGCCAGCGGGAGGGGTGTAGGGACTGAAGCTTTCTTT. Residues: CASGRGVGTEAFF.

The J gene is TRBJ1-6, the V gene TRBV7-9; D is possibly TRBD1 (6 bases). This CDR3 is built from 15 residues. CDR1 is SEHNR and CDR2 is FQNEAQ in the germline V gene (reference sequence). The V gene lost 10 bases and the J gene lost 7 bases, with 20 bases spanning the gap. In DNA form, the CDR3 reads TGTGCCACTACCCCGCCGGGACACCAAAATTCACCCCTCCACTTT. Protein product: CATTPPGHQNSPLHF. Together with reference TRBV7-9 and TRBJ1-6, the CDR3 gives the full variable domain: DTGVSQNPRHKITKRGQNVTFRCDPISEHNRLYWYRQTLGQGPEFLTYFQNEAQLEKSRLLSDRFSAERPKGSFSTLEIQRTEQGDSAMYLCATTPPGHQNSPLHFGNGTRLTVT.

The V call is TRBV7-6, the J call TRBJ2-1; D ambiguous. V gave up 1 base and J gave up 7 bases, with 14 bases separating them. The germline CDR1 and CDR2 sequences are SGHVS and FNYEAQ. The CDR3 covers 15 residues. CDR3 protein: CASSLVMGPWNEQFF. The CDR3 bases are TGTGCCAGCAGCTTAGTTATGGGCCCCTGGAATGAGCAGTTCTTC.

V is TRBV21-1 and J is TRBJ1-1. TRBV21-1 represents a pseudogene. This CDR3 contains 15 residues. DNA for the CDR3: TGTGCCAGCAGTAGTTTAGTAACAATTCGCACTGAAGCTTTCTTT. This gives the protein CASSSLVTIRTEAFF.

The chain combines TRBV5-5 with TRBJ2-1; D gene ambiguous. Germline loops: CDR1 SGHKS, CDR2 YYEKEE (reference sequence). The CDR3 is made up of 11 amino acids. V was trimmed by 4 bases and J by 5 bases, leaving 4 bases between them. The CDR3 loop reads CASSGHNEQFF. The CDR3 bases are TGTGCCAGCAGCGGTCACAATGAGCAGTTCTTC.

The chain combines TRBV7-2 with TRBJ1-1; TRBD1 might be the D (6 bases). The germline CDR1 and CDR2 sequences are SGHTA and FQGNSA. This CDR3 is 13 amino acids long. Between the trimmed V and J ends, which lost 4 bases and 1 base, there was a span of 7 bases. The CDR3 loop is CASSWGQNTEAFF. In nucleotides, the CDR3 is TGTGCCAGCAGCTGGGGACAGAACACTGAAGCTTTCTTT.

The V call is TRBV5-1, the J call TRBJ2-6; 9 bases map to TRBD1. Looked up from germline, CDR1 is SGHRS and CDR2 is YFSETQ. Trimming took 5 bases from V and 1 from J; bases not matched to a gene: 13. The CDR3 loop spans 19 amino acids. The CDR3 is CASSNTGTGSFSGANVLTF. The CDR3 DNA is TGCGCCAGCAGTAATACCGGGACAGGGAGTTTTTCTGGGGCCAACGTCCTGACTTTC.

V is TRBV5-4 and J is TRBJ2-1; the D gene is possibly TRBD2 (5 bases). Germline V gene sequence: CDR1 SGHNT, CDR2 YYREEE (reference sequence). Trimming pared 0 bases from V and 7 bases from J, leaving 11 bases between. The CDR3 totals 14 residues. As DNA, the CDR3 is TGTGCCAGCAGCTTGGACCTCGGGAATAATGAGCAGTTCTTC. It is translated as CASSLDLGNNEQFF.

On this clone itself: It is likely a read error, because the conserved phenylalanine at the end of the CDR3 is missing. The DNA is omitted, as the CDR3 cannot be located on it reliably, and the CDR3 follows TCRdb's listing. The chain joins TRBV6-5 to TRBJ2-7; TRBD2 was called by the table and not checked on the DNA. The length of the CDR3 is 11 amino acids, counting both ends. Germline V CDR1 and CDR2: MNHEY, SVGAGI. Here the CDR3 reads CATPLRGRPPD.

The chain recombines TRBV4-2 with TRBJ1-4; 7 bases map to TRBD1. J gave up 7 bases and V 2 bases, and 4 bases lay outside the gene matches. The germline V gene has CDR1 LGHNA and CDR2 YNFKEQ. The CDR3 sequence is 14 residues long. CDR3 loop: CASSQPGQFEKLFF. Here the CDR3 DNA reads TGTGCCAGCAGCCAACCGGGACAGTTTGAAAAACTGTTTTTT.

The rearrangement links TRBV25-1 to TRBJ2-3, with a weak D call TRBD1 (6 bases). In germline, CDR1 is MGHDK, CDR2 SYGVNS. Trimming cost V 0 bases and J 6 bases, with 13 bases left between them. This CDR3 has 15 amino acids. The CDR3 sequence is CASSEYVGRGDTQYF. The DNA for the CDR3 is TGTGCCAGCAGTGAATACGTTGGCAGGGGTGATACGCAGTATTTT.

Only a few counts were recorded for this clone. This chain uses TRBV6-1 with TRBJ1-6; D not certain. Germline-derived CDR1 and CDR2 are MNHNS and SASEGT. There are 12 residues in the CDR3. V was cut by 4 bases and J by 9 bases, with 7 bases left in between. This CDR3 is CASSVDVSPLHF. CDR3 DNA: TGTGCCAGCAGTGTTGACGTTTCACCCCTCCACTTT.

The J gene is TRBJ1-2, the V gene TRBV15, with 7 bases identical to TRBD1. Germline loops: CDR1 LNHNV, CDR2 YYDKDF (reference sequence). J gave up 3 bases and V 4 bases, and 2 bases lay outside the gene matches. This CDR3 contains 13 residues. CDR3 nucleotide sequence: TGTGCCACCAGCACAACAGGGGACTATGGCTACACCTTC. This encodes CATSTTGDYGYTF. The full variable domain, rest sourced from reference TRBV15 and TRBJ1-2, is DAMVIQNPRYQVTQFGKPVTLSCSQTLNHNVMYWYQQKSSQAPKLLFHYYDKDFNNEADTPDNFQSRRPNTSFCFLDIRSPGLGDTAMYLCATSTTGDYGYTFGSGTRLTVV.

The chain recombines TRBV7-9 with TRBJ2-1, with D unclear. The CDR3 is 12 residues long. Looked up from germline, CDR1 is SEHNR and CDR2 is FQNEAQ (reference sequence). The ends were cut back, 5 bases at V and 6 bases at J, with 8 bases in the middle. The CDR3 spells CASSPRLNEQFF. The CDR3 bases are TGTGCCAGCAGCCCCAGACTCAATGAGCAGTTCTTC.

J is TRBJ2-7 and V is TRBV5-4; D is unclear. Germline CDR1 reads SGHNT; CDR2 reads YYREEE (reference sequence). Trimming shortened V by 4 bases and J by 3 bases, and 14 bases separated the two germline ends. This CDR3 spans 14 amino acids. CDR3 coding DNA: TGTGCCAGCAGCCAACACCACATAAACTACGAGCAGTACTTC. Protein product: CASSQHHINYEQYF.

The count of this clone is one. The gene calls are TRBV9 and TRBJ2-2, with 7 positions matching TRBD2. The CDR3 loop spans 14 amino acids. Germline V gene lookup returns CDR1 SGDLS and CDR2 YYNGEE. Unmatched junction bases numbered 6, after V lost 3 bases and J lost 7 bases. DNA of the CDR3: TGTGCCAGCAGCGGAGCGGGGATTGGCGGGGAGCTGTTTTTT. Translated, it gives CASSGAGIGGELFF.

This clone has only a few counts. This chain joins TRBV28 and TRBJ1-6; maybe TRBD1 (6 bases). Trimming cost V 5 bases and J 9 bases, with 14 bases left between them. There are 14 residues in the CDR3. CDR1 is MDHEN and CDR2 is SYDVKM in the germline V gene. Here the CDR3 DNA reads TGTGCCAGCAGTGGGATGACAGGAGCTTCACCCCTCCACTTT. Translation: CASSGMTGASPLHF.